The clone carrying this TCR beta chain was seen many times. This entry comes from a study of T cells in Graves' hyperthyroidism and ophthalmopathy. TCR beta CDR3 sequences were amplified from RNA transcripts. A first-round RT-PCR of the TCR CDR3 used the HTBI primer set. MiXCR was run by TCRdb on the multiplex PCR reads, yielding one entry per CDR3 protein. The table lists nearly 600,000 distinct CDR3 sequences, over 12% of them singletons. The sequence was obtained from a woman between 18 and 29 years old with Graves' ophthalmopathy. The material sequenced was blood.

As DNA, the CDR3 is TGTGCCAGTAGTCCTGTGGGTAGCGGGTCCTACGAGCAGTACTTC. Its translation is CASSPVGSGSYEQYF. J is TRBJ2-7 and V is TRBV19; TRBD2 matches at 7 bases. The CDR3 consists of 15 residues. Trimming cost V 5 bases and J 1 base; bases outside gene matches: 8. Germline CDR1 LNHDA, CDR2 SQIVND (reference sequence).